This passage covers 24 T cell receptor beta chains from one sample sequenced in a study of blood T cell repertoires in COVID-19. Produced via immunoSEQ multiplex PCR; TCRdb's table is partial and in-frame only. The repertoire includes about 82,000 clones, 85% to 90% of them detected once, and approximately 1% sits in the top ten. The sequenced sample consisted of PBMCs or T cells enriched from blood (not recorded which). Receptors were obtained from a woman in her 50s with acute COVID-19.

This clone has only one observation. This chain joins TRBV12-5 and TRBJ2-2; 9 bases align to TRBD2. Per germline, CDR1 LGHNT and CDR2 FRNRAP. This CDR3 has 19 amino acids. The J segment lost 6 bases and the V segment lost 0 bases, leaving 14 bases of the junction unmatched. CDR3: CASGLVRGAGGSRPGELFF. The CDR3, as DNA: TGTGCTAGTGGTTTGGTACGCGGAGCGGGAGGTAGCCGTCCCGGGGAGCTGTTTTTT.

This clone came up many times. The chain carries TRBV7-9 and TRBJ2-1, with D uncertain. Trimming left V 2 bases short and J 5 bases short, with 13 bases between. Germline V CDR1 and CDR2: SEHNR, FQNEAQ (reference sequence). The CDR3 length is 15 residues. The CDR3: CASSLRSSSNNEQFF. The CDR3, as DNA: TGTGCCAGCAGCTTAAGGTCTAGTAGTAACAATGAGCAGTTCTTC.

The chain recombines TRBV5-1 with TRBJ2-1, with TRBD2 matching over 8 bases. The CDR3 has 15 amino acids. V shed 4 bases, J shed 7 bases, and the junction held 10 bases outside the gene matches. Germline CDR1 and CDR2: SGHRS and YFSETQ. The CDR3 DNA reads as TGCGCCAGCAGCAACCTAGCGGGCGGAGGAAATGAGCAGTTCTTC. Its protein product is CASSNLAGGGNEQFF.

This clone was found a few times. The V and J genes are TRBV6-5 and TRBJ2-7, with TRBD1 matching 7 bases. Germline-derived CDR1 and CDR2 are MNHEY and SVGAGI. V shed 6 bases, J shed 0 bases, and the junction held 8 bases outside the gene matches. The CDR3 has 15 residues. The CDR3 nucleotides read TGTGCCAGCAGCCCCATGACAGGGAGCTCCTACGAGCAGTACTTC. Its protein product is CASSPMTGSSYEQYF.

This clone has only a few counts. The chain couples TRBV3-1 (or the pseudogene TRBV3-2) to TRBJ1-1; TRBD1 matches at 9 bases. CDR3 length equals 13 residues. With V trimmed by 3 bases and J by 7 bases, 3 bases remained unmatched. CDR1 and CDR2 from the germline V gene are LGHDT and YNNKEL (reference sequence). The chain's CDR3 is CASSQRTGVEAFF. The CDR3 DNA follows: TGTGCCAGCAGCCAGCGGACAGGGGTTGAAGCTTTCTTT.

The chain combines TRBV18 with TRBJ1-3; 11 positions agree with TRBD1. The CDR3 has 16 amino acids. Per the germline V gene, CDR1 is KGHSH and CDR2 is LQKENI. Trimming took 5 bases from V and 0 from J; bases not matched to a gene: 3. The CDR3: CASSTGTGGSGNTIYF. As DNA, the CDR3 is TGTGCCAGCTCAACCGGGACAGGGGGCTCTGGAAACACCATATATTTT.

The V gene is TRBV3-1 (or the pseudogene TRBV3-2), the J gene TRBJ2-7, with a weak D call TRBD2 (6 bases). Trimming took 0 bases from V and 6 from J, leaving 12 bases between them. This CDR3 is built from 14 residues. CDR1 and CDR2 from the germline V gene are LGHDT and YNNKEL (reference sequence). CDR3 DNA sequence: TGTGCCAGCAGCCAAGATCGACGGGAGCTCGAGCAGTACTTC. Amino acid sequence: CASSQDRRELEQYF.

The chain is built from TRBV18 and TRBJ1-2; the match to TRBD1 covers 9 bases. Looked up from germline, CDR1 is KGHSH and CDR2 is LQKENI. The CDR3 is 13 residues long. V lost 6 bases to trimming and J lost 2 bases; unmatched junction nucleotides: 1. The chain's CDR3 is CASSGQGNYGYTF. The CDR3 nucleotides read TGTGCCAGCTCTGGACAGGGGAACTATGGCTACACCTTC.

V and J are TRBV12-3 or TRBV12-4 and TRBJ2-5, with 8 nucleotides matching TRBD2. CDR3 length equals 13 residues. V was clipped by 5 bases and J by 4 bases; unmatched bases: 3. CDR3 residues: CASSGTRAETQYF. CDR3 DNA sequence: TGTGCCAGCAGTGGGACTAGAGCAGAGACCCAGTACTTC.

Here the CDR3 reads CASSSQGARLETQYF. The CDR3 DNA reads TGTGCCAGCAGCAGTCAGGGGGCGCGGTTGGAGACCCAGTACTTC. This chain links TRBV9 with TRBJ2-5; TRBD1 matches 8 bases. The CDR3 sequence is 15 residues long. With V trimmed by 4 bases and J by 5 bases, 10 bases remained unmatched. CDR1 SGDLS and CDR2 YYNGEE come from the germline V gene.

J is TRBJ2-1 and V is TRBV7-2; D possibly corresponds to TRBD2 (6 bases). The CDR3 is made up of 16 amino acids. In germline, CDR1 is SGHTA, CDR2 FQGNSA. Trimming took 0 bases from V and 1 from J, leaving 10 bases between them. The CDR3 bases are TGTGCCAGCAGCTTAGCGCCGGGAGTTTCCTACAATGAGCAGTTCTTC. Residues: CASSLAPGVSYNEQFF.

This clone was observed a handful of times. The chain links TRBV4-2 to TRBJ2-7; possible D gene TRBD2, 7 bases. The CDR3 extends over 16 amino acids. V lost 4 bases and J lost 0, with 16 bases in between. Germline V gene data show CDR1 as LGHNA and CDR2 as YNFKEQ. The CDR3 here is CASSPSEGGGSYEQYF. The CDR3 nucleotides read TGTGCCAGCAGCCCCTCGGAGGGGGGGGGCTCCTACGAGCAGTACTTC.

This clone was detected only once. The genes are TRBV27 and TRBJ1-4, with a possible D match to TRBD1 (6 bases). CDR1 and CDR2 from the germline V gene are MNHEY and SMNVEV (reference sequence). Trimming shortened V by 5 bases and J by 7 bases, and 14 bases separated the two germline ends. The CDR3 consists of 14 residues. CDR3 DNA sequence: TGTGCCAGCAGTCCGCAGGGGAGGGCTGAAAAACTGTTTTTT. This sequence encodes CASSPQGRAEKLFF.

This rearrangement joins TRBV19 to TRBJ1-2; D gene uncertain. CDR1 and CDR2 (germline): LNHDA, SQIVND (reference sequence). This CDR3 comprises 12 residues. The V gene lost 1 base and the J gene lost 8 bases, with 8 bases spanning the gap. CDR3 coding DNA: TGTGCCAGTAGTATAGCGCAGAAGGGCTACACCTTC. The encoded protein is CASSIAQKGYTF. Based on the CDR3 plus reference TRBV19 and TRBJ1-2, the full variable domain is DGGITQSPKYLFRKEGQNVTLSCEQNLNHDAMYWYRQDPGQGLRLIYYSQIVNDFQKGDIAEGYSVSREKKESFPLTVTSAQKNPTAFYLCASSIAQKGYTFGSGTRLTVV.

This chain joins TRBV21-1 and TRBJ2-7; the table's D call, TRBD2, was not checked against the DNA. TRBV21-1 is described as a pseudogene. The CDR3 length is 16 residues. The CDR3 sequence is CASSNQTSGSKREQYF. CDR3 in DNA: TGTGCCAGCAGCAACCAAACTAGCGGGAGTAAGCGCGAGCAGTACTTC.

The CDR3 DNA is TGTGCCACCAGTGACCCCGGGACAGGGGCTGGCTACACCTTC. Its protein is CATSDPGTGAGYTF. The V and J genes are TRBV24-1 and TRBJ1-2; 10 positions agree with TRBD1. Unmatched junction bases numbered 5, after V lost 4 bases and J lost 7 bases. The CDR3 covers 14 residues. Germline V gene lookup returns CDR1 KGHDR and CDR2 SFDVKD.

The rearrangement joins TRBV5-4 to TRBJ2-3; no clear D gene. With 3 bases removed from V and 0 bases from J, the gap between germline ends came to 5 bases. CDR3 length: 13 residues. Germline values: CDR1 SGHNT, CDR2 YYREEE (reference sequence). The CDR3 protein is CASSSFSTDTQYF. CDR3 DNA sequence: TGTGCCAGCAGCTCATTTAGCACAGATACGCAGTATTTT.

This chain links TRBV9 with TRBJ1-5, with TRBD1 as a possible D gene (6 bases). From germline, CDR1 is SGDLS and CDR2 YYNGEE. The V end lost 5 bases, the J end lost 4 bases, and 19 bases lay between the germline ends. The CDR3 runs 16 residues. The CDR3: CASSVHPGDPNQPQHF. Here the CDR3 DNA reads TGTGCCAGCAGTGTACACCCAGGGGATCCTAATCAGCCCCAGCATTTT.

V and J are TRBV2 and TRBJ2-3; 7 nucleotides line up with TRBD1. CDR1 is SNHLY, CDR2 FYNNEI, per germline. The CDR3 runs to 14 residues. V shed 6 bases, J shed 6 bases, and the junction held 9 bases outside the gene matches. CDR3 loop: CASRIQGIGDTQYF. The CDR3 DNA reads as TGTGCCAGCAGGATACAGGGGATAGGGGATACGCAGTATTTT.

The V and J genes are TRBV2 and TRBJ2-7, with 8 bases that match TRBD2. Germline V gene data show CDR1 as SNHLY and CDR2 as FYNNEI. The V and J ends lost 3 bases and 2 bases, in that order; junction bases with no gene match: 3. This CDR3 spans 14 amino acids. This CDR3 reads CASSETGGTYEQYF. For the CDR3, the DNA is TGTGCCAGCAGTGAGACGGGAGGGACCTACGAGCAGTACTTC.

This chain connects TRBV19 to TRBJ1-6; 7 bases agree with TRBD1. This CDR3 contains 13 residues. Germline V lookup: CDR1 LNHDA, CDR2 SQIVND (reference sequence). V lost 6 bases to trimming and J lost 9 bases; unmatched junction nucleotides: 5. This CDR3 is CASRGQLSSPLHF. The CDR3 nucleotides read TGTGCCAGTAGGGGACAGTTGAGTTCACCCCTCCACTTT.

J is TRBJ1-1 and V is TRBV12-3 or TRBV12-4; perhaps TRBD1 as D (6 bases). The CDR3 sequence is 13 residues long. V was shortened by 6 bases and J by 8 bases, with 16 bases between the two germline ends. The CDR3 region has the DNA TGTGCCAGCAGCTATCCCGGGACATCCGAAGCTTTCTTT. Translating gives CASSYPGTSEAFF.

This clone showed up just once. The V gene is TRBV9, the J gene TRBJ1-1, with D possibly being TRBD1 (6 bases). Germline V lookup: CDR1 SGDLS, CDR2 YYNGEE. The V end lost 4 bases, the J end lost 8 bases, and 15 bases lay between the germline ends. The CDR3 covers 13 residues. CDR3 amino acids: CASSTEQGVEAFF. In DNA form, the CDR3 reads TGTGCCAGCAGCACAGAACAGGGTGTCGAAGCTTTCTTT.

The chain employs TRBV7-9 and TRBJ1-1; 8 bases fit TRBD1. CDR3 length: 13 amino acids. The J segment lost 3 bases and the V segment lost 4 bases, leaving 1 base of the junction unmatched. Looked up from germline, CDR1 is SEHNR and CDR2 is FQNEAQ (reference sequence). The CDR3 protein is CASSSGQDTEAFF. CDR3 DNA: TGTGCCAGCAGCTCGGGACAGGACACTGAAGCTTTCTTT.